The 4 T cell receptor beta chains presented below share a single source sample, sequenced in a study of blood T cells in healthy people across ages. Through a sample-barcoded 5' primer and a J-beta primer mix, a second PCR was run for roughly 6 to 12 cycles. TCRdb recomputed calls from the 5' RACE reads with MiXCR, one row per CDR3 protein. The data contain 700,000 to 850,000 distinct CDR3 sequences, around 34% of them singletons. Sequences were obtained from blood. These TCRs come from a man aged 18 to 35 in good health.

V gene TRBV12-3 or TRBV12-4 combines with J gene TRBJ1-2; tentatively, D is TRBD1 (6 bases). The CDR3 contains 14 residues. Trimming shortened V by 2 bases and J by 4 bases, and 11 bases separated the two germline ends. The CDR3 protein is CASSLKGGGYGYTF. The CDR3 nucleotides are TGTGCCAGCAGTTTAAAGGGAGGGGGCTATGGCTACACCTTC.

Note on this clonotype: A read error is possible here, since a much larger clone lies one base away. This chain joins TRBV21-1 and TRBJ2-5. The J call may be mistaken, given a closer DNA end match to TRBJ2-7. TRBV21-1 is reported as a pseudogene. This CDR3 comprises 14 residues. CDR3 sequence: CASSRRPETAEQYF. The CDR3 nucleotides are TGTGCCAGCAGCAGACGTCCAGAAACCGCCGAGCAGTACTTC.

The chain uses TRBV20-1 and TRBJ1-1; tentatively, D is TRBD1 (5 bases). Trimming cost V 5 bases and J 0 bases, with 22 bases left between them. From germline, CDR1 is DFQATT and CDR2 SNEGSKA (reference sequence). The CDR3 is 17 amino acids. CDR3 in amino acids: CSAPSRGRTPLNTEAFF. The CDR3 DNA reads TGCAGTGCTCCCTCCCGGGGGAGGACACCCTTGAACACTGAAGCTTTCTTT.

The rearrangement joins TRBV5-1 to TRBJ2-5, with 9 bases lining up with TRBD2. The germline V gene encodes CDR1 SGHRS and CDR2 YFSETQ. CDR3 length equals 16 residues. After removal of 3 bases from V and 5 bases from J, the junction contained 11 bases not matched to a gene. CDR3 loop: CASSSAAGTSSETQYF. The CDR3 DNA reads TGCGCCAGCAGCTCCGCCGCCGGGACTAGCAGCGAGACCCAGTACTTC.